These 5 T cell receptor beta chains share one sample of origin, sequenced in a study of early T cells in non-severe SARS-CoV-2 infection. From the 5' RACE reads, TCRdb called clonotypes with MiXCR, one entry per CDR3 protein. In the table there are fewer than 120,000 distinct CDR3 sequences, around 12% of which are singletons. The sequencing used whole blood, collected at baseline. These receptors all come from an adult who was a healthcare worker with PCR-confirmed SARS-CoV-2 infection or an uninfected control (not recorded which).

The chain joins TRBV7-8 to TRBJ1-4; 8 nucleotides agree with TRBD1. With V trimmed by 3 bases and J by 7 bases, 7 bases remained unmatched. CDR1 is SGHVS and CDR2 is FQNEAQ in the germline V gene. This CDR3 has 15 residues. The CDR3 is CASSFSTGVFEKLFF. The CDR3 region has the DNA TGTGCCAGCAGCTTCTCGACAGGGGTTTTTGAAAAACTGTTTTTT.

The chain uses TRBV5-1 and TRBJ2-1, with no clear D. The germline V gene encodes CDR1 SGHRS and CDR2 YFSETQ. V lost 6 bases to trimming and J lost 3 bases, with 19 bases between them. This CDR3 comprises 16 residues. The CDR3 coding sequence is TGCGCCAGCAACCCTTTCGCTACAGAGGACTACAATGAGCAGTTCTTC. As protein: CASNPFATEDYNEQFF.

The CDR3 nucleotides read TGTGCCAGCAGCTTGGCCGGTAACAGTGAGGGCTACACCTTC. It encodes CASSLAGNSEGYTF. The chain carries TRBV5-4 and TRBJ1-2; no reliable D call. CDR1 SGHNT and CDR2 YYREEE come from the germline V gene (reference sequence). This CDR3 comprises 14 residues. With 0 bases removed from V and 8 bases from J, the gap between germline ends came to 14 bases.

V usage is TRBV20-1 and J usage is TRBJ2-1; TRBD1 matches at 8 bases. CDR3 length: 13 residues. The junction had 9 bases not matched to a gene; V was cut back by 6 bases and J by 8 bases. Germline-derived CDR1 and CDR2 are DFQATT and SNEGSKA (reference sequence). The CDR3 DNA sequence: TGCAGTGCAGACAGGGGCCGGGGGTATGAGCAGTTCTTC. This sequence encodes CSADRGRGYEQFF.

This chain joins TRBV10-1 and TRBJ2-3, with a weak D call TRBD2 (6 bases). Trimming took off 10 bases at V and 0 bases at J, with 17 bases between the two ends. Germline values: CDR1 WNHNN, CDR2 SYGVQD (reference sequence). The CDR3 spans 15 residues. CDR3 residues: CATPPGVLSTDTQYF. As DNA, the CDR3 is TGCGCCACCCCGCCGGGGGTTCTTAGCACAGATACGCAGTATTTT.